The 7 T cell receptor beta chains presented below share a single source sample, sequenced in a study of blood T cell repertoires in COVID-19. Sequencing used immunoSEQ multiplex PCR; TCRdb keeps in-frame clones, though not all of them. The table records roughly 120,000 clones, over 75% of them present only once. Sequenced material: peripheral blood. The source is a man aged 45-60 years with acute or convalescent COVID-19.

This clone is a singleton in its sample. The chain couples TRBV7-3 to TRBJ2-3; D possibly corresponds to TRBD2 (6 bases). Trimming stripped 2 bases from V and 0 bases from J, with 9 bases between. The CDR3 totals 15 residues. Germline loops: CDR1 SGHTA, CDR2 FQGTGA. The CDR3 region has the DNA TGTGCCAGCAGCTTATTGGGGGGTAGCACAGATACGCAGTATTTT. Amino acids: CASSLLGGSTDTQYF.

The V gene is TRBV6-6, the J gene TRBJ1-4; 8 nucleotides agree with TRBD1. This CDR3 comprises 14 residues. Germline V CDR1 and CDR2: MNHNY, SVGAGI (reference sequence). The V segment lost 6 bases and the J segment 8 bases; nucleotides outside the gene matches: 8. The CDR3 bases are TGTGCCAGCAGCCTCAGGGGGCGCTGGGAAAAACTGTTTTTT. This encodes CASSLRGRWEKLFF.

The J gene is TRBJ2-1, the V gene TRBV7-8; 9 bases are a match to TRBD2. J gave up 0 bases and V 5 bases, and 14 bases lay outside the gene matches. Looked up from germline, CDR1 is SGHVS and CDR2 is FQNEAQ. CDR3 length equals 19 residues. The CDR3 nucleotides read TGTGCCAGCAGCATGGGGCCGTATGGTAGCGGGGGCTCCTACAATGAGCAGTTCTTC. Translating gives CASSMGPYGSGGSYNEQFF.

The chain recombines TRBV13 with TRBJ2-3; the match to TRBD2 covers 8 bases. The CDR3 is made up of 18 amino acids. Germline trimming cut 0 bases from V and 2 bases from J; bases unmatched to any gene: 10. Germline CDR1 reads PRHDT; CDR2 reads FYEKMQ (reference sequence). The CDR3 sequence: CASSLGEVGLGDTDTQYF. In nucleotides, the CDR3 is TGTGCCAGCAGCTTAGGTGAGGTGGGACTAGGAGACACAGATACGCAGTATTTT.

The chain combines TRBV6-5 with TRBJ1-1, with 8 bases aligning to TRBD1. The CDR3 runs to 15 residues. Germline CDR1 and CDR2: MNHEY and SVGAGI. Germline trimming cut 8 bases from V and 0 bases from J; bases unmatched to any gene: 8. CDR3 amino acids: CASQGAGNMNTEAFF. The CDR3 nucleotides are TGTGCCAGCCAGGGGGCCGGGAATATGAACACTGAAGCTTTCTTT.

The chain carries TRBV28 and TRBJ1-2; TRBD1 matches at 10 bases. Germline-derived CDR1 and CDR2 are MDHEN and SYDVKM. This CDR3 region has 14 residues. Trimming took 6 bases from V and 9 from J; bases not matched to a gene: 10. CDR3 sequence: CASSPTGGQGSYTF. CDR3 nucleotides: TGTGCCAGCAGCCCCACCGGGGGACAGGGGAGCTACACCTTC.

The rearrangement links TRBV2 to TRBJ2-1, with 9 bases fitting TRBD1. Germline loops: CDR1 SNHLY, CDR2 FYNNEI. Unmatched junction bases numbered 1, after V lost 9 bases and J lost 7 bases. The CDR3 loop spans 11 amino acids. The CDR3 nucleotides are TGTGCCAGACAGGGGGCAAATGAGCAGTTCTTC. Translated, it gives CARQGANEQFF.